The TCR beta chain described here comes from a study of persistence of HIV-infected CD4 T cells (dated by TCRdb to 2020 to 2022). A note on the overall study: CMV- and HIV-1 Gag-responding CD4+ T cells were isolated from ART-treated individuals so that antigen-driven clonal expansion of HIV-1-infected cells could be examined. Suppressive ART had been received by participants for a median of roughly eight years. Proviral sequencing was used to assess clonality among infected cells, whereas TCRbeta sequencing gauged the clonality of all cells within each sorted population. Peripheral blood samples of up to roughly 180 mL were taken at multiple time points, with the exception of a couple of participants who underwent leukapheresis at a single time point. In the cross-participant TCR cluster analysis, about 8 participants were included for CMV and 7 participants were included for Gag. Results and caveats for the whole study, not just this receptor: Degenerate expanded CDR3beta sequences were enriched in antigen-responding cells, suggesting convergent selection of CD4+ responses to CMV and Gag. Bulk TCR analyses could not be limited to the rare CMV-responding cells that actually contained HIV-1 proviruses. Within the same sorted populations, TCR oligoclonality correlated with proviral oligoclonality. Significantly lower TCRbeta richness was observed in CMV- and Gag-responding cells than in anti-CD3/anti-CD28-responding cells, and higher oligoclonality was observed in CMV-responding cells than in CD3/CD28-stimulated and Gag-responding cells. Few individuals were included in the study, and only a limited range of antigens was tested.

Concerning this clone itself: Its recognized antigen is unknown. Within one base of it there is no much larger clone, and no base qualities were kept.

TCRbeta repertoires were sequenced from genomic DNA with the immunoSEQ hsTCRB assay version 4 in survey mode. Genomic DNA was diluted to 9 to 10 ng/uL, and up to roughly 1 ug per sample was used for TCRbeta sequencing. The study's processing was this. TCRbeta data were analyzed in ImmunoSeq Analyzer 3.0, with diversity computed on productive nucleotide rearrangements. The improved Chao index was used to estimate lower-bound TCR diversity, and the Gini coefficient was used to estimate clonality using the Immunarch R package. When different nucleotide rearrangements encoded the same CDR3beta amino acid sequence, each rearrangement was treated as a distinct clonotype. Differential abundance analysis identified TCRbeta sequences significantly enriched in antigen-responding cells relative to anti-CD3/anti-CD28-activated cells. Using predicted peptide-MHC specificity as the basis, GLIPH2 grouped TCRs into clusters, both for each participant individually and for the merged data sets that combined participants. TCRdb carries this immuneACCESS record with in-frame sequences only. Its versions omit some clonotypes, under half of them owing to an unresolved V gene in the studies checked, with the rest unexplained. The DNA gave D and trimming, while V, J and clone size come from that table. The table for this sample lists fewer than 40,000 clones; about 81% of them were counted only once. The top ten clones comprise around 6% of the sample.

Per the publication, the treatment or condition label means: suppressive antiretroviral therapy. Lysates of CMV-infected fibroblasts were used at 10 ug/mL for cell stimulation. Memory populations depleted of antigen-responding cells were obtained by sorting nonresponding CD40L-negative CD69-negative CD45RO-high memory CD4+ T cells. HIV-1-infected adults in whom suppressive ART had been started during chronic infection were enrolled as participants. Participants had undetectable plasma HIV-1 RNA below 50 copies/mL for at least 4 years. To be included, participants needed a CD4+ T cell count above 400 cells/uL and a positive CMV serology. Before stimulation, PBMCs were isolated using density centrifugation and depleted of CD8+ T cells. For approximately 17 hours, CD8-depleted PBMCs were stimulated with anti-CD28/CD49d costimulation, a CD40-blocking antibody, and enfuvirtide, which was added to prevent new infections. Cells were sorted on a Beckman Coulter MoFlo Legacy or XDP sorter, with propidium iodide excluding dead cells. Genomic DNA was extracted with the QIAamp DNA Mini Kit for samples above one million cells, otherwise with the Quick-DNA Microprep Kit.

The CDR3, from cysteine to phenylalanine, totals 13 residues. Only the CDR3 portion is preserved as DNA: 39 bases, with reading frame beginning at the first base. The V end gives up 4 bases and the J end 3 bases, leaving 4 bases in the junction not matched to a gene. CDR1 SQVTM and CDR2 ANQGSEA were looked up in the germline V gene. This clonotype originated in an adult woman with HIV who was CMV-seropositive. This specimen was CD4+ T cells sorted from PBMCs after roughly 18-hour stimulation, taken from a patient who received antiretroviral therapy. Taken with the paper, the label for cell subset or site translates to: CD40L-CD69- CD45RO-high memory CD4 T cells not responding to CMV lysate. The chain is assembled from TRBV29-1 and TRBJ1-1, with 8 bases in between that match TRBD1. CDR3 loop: CSVAGQAYTEAFF. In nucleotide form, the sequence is TGCAGCGTTGCGGGACAGGCATACACTGAAGCTTTCTTT. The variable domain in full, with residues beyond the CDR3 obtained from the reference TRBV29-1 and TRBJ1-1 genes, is SAVISQKPSRDICQRGTSLTIQCQVDSQVTMMFWYRQQPGQSLTLIATANQGSEATYESGFVIDKFPISRPNLTFSTLTVSNMSPEDSSIYLCSVAGQAYTEAFFGQGTRLTVV.